Below are 25 T cell receptor beta chains sequenced from a single sample in a study of cytomegalovirus exposure and HLA in healthy donors. The study ran its PCR with 60 Vbeta and 13 Jbeta primers. The protocol was immunoSEQ multiplex PCR, while the TCRdb copy is restricted to in-frame clones and leaves out a portion. The data contain tens of thousands of clones, just under 85% of them singletons. The sample taken for sequencing was PBMCs. These receptors originate from a man aged 50 or older in good health and CMV-seronegative.

This chain links TRBV25-1 with TRBJ2-4; 11 nucleotides match TRBD2. The germline CDR1 and CDR2 sequences are MGHDK and SYGVNS. Unmatched junction bases numbered 1, after V lost 2 bases and J lost 1 base. The CDR3 extends over 16 amino acids. DNA for the CDR3: TGTGCCAGCAGTGAAGGGACTAGCGGCGCCAAAAACATTCAGTACTTC. This codes for CASSEGTSGAKNIQYF.

The gene calls are TRBV5-1 and TRBJ1-1, with 8 bases lining up with TRBD1. The V segment lost 4 bases and the J segment 5 bases; nucleotides outside the gene matches: 4. The CDR3 consists of 13 residues. Germline V gives CDR1 SGHRS, CDR2 YFSETQ. The CDR3 region is CASSRDRPTEAFF. The CDR3 DNA is TGCGCCAGCAGCAGGGACAGGCCGACTGAAGCTTTCTTT.

This clone appeared once. J is TRBJ2-7 and V is TRBV7-2; no clear D. Germline loops: CDR1 SGHTA, CDR2 FQGNSA. The CDR3 extends over 14 amino acids. Trimming left V 1 base short and J 3 bases short, with 10 bases between. The CDR3 spells CASSLGGQLYEQYF. CDR3 DNA: TGTGCCAGCAGCTTAGGTGGGCAACTCTACGAGCAGTACTTC.

This clone showed up just a few times. CDR3 residues: CASRRTPVPTNRDNEQFF. Written as DNA, the CDR3 is TGTGCCAGTAGAAGGACCCCAGTACCGACTAACCGGGACAATGAGCAGTTCTTC. This rearrangement joins TRBV19 to TRBJ2-1, with D possibly being TRBD2 (5 bases). Germline CDR1 and CDR2: LNHDA and SQIVND (reference sequence). Trimming removed 6 bases from V and 5 bases from J, with 26 bases in between. The length of the CDR3 is 18 residues.

V usage is TRBV20-1 and J usage is TRBJ2-5, with 8 bases matching TRBD2. Germline CDR1 and CDR2: DFQATT and SNEGSKA (reference sequence). J gave up 9 bases and V 3 bases, and 3 bases lay outside the gene matches. There are 11 residues in the CDR3. This CDR3 is CSARAAGAQYF. CDR3 in DNA: TGCAGTGCTAGGGCAGCGGGGGCCCAGTACTTC.

The chain is built from TRBV14 and TRBJ1-1; D unresolved. V lost 0 bases and J 2 bases, leaving 7 bases between the germline ends. The CDR3 has 14 residues. CDR1 is SGHDN, CDR2 FVKESK, per germline. This CDR3 is CASSQEHPNTEAFF. As DNA, the CDR3 is TGTGCCAGCAGCCAAGAACACCCCAACACTGAAGCTTTCTTT. Full variable domain (rest looked up from reference TRBV14 and TRBJ1-1): EAGVTQFPSHSVIEKGQTVTLRCDPISGHDNLYWYRRVMGKEIKFLLHFVKESKQDESGMPNNRFLAERTGGTYSTLKVQPAELEDSGVYFCASSQEHPNTEAFFGQGTRLTVV.

Only a few counts were recorded for this clone. The V gene is TRBV6-5, the J gene TRBJ1-1; TRBD1 aligns across 7 bases. The trim removed 6 bases at V and 11 bases at J, leaving 12 bases unmatched. From germline, CDR1 is MNHEY and CDR2 SVGAGI. The CDR3 consists of 13 residues. CDR3 loop: CASSPRTGGWAFF. In DNA, the CDR3 is TGTGCCAGCAGCCCGAGGACAGGCGGTTGGGCTTTCTTT.

The J gene is TRBJ2-1, the V gene TRBV11-3; D possibly corresponds to TRBD2 (6 bases). This CDR3 is 15 amino acids long. Germline V CDR1 and CDR2: SGHNT, YENEEA. V was cut by 4 bases and J by 4 bases, with 14 bases left in between. CDR3 in DNA: TGTGCCAGCAGCTCAACGGTCGGGGGATACAATGAGCAGTTCTTC. Protein product: CASSSTVGGYNEQFF. The entire variable domain, with the rest obtained from reference TRBV11-3 and TRBJ2-1, is as follows: EAGVVQSPRYKIIEKKQPVAFWCNPISGHNTLYWYLQNLGQGPELLIRYENEEAVDDSQLPKDRFSAERLKGVDSTLKIQPAELGDSAVYLCASSSTVGGYNEQFFGPGTRLTVL.

The chain is built from TRBV6-5 and TRBJ2-3, with TRBD2 identical over 11 bases. CDR1 is MNHEY and CDR2 is SVGAGI in the germline V gene. The CDR3 runs 15 residues. The V segment lost 5 bases and the J segment 6 bases; nucleotides outside the gene matches: 7. CDR3 sequence reads: CASSGLAGFGDTQYF. The CDR3 DNA reads TGTGCCAGCAGTGGACTAGCGGGTTTTGGTGATACGCAGTATTTT.

V usage is TRBV2 and J usage is TRBJ2-7; D is ambiguous. Trimming shortened V by 10 bases and J by 2 bases, and 12 bases separated the two germline ends. CDR1 SNHLY and CDR2 FYNNEI come from the germline V gene. The CDR3 extends over 12 amino acids. In DNA form, the CDR3 reads TGTGCCAACTCACAGACGGCCTACGAGCAGTACTTC. It yields the protein CANSQTAYEQYF.

The chain carries TRBV11-2 and TRBJ2-7; D is perhaps TRBD1 (6 bases). Germline assignment: CDR1 SGHAT and CDR2 FQNNGV. The V and J ends lost 2 bases and 0 bases respectively, with 11 bases between them. This CDR3 has 15 residues. CDR3 sequence reads: CASSLYLTGSYEQYF. The CDR3 bases are TGTGCCAGCAGCTTATATTTGACAGGCTCCTACGAGCAGTACTTC.

This clone was detected once. The J gene is TRBJ2-7, the V gene TRBV4-1; D not resolved. This CDR3 is 15 amino acids long. Germline assignment: CDR1 MGHRA and CDR2 YSYEKL. V was pared by 4 bases and J by 3 bases, with 16 bases between. The DNA for the CDR3 is TGCGCCAGCAGCCTTGCCCATGGGCAGAACTACGAGCAGTACTTC. This codes for CASSLAHGQNYEQYF.

The rearrangement joins TRBV28 to TRBJ2-3, with TRBD2 as a possible D gene (6 bases). The ends were cut back, 8 bases at V and 1 base at J, with 10 bases in the middle. This CDR3 comprises 13 residues. The germline gives CDR1 MDHEN, CDR2 SYDVKM. In DNA form, the CDR3 reads TGTGCCAGCGGTGCGGGGCGCACAGATACGCAGTATTTT. Encoded protein: CASGAGRTDTQYF. Combining the CDR3 with reference TRBV28 and TRBJ2-3 gives the whole variable domain DVKVTQSSRYLVKRTGEKVFLECVQDMDHENMFWYRQDPGLGLRLIYFSYDVKMKEKGDIPEGYSVSREKKERFSLILESASTNQTSMYLCASGAGRTDTQYFGPGTRLTVL.

This sequence joins TRBV13 and TRBJ1-2; no definite D call. The V gene lost 6 bases and the J gene lost 0 bases, with 8 bases spanning the gap. This CDR3 contains 13 residues. The germline V gene encodes CDR1 PRHDT and CDR2 FYEKMQ (reference sequence). The CDR3 loop is CASSLTANYGYTF. Written as DNA, the CDR3 is TGTGCCAGCAGTCTTACTGCTAACTATGGCTACACCTTC.

This sequence joins TRBV29-1 and TRBJ2-2; D possibly corresponds to TRBD1 (6 bases). The V end lost 4 bases, the J end lost 0 bases, and 18 bases lay between the germline ends. CDR3 length equals 17 residues. Germline V lookup: CDR1 SQVTM, CDR2 ANQGSEA. The CDR3 sequence is CSVVDRGRPSNTGELFF. The DNA of the CDR3 is TGCAGCGTTGTGGACAGAGGACGACCCTCGAACACCGGGGAGCTGTTTTTT.

Only one count was recorded for this clone. This chain links TRBV7-8 with TRBJ2-3, with TRBD2 matching over 13 bases. The CDR3 is 15 amino acids. Germline-derived CDR1 and CDR2 are SGHVS and FQNEAQ. V lost 1 base to trimming and J lost 7 bases; unmatched junction nucleotides: 2. The CDR3 nucleotides are TGTGCCAGCAGCTTAGGACTAGCGGGGGGTAATACGCAGTATTTT. Translation: CASSLGLAGGNTQYF.

The rearrangement uses TRBV25-1 and TRBJ2-7, with 7 bases fitting TRBD2. The CDR3 consists of 13 residues. Unmatched junction bases numbered 6, after V lost 4 bases and J lost 6 bases. Germline CDR1 reads MGHDK; CDR2 reads SYGVNS. The CDR3 reads CASSALGEGEQYF. The CDR3 region has the DNA TGTGCCAGCAGTGCCCTGGGGGAGGGCGAGCAGTACTTC.

This rearrangement joins TRBV7-3 to TRBJ2-5; TRBD2 aligns across 8 bases. Trimming took 3 bases from V and 5 from J; bases not matched to a gene: 11. The CDR3 contains 16 residues. Germline CDR1 SGHTA, CDR2 FQGTGA. CDR3 region: CASSLGSGGSRETQYF. The DNA of the CDR3 is TGTGCCAGCAGCTTGGGCAGCGGGGGCAGCCGGGAGACCCAGTACTTC. Combining the CDR3 with reference TRBV7-3 and TRBJ2-5 gives the whole variable domain GAGVSQTPSNKVTEKGKYVELRCDPISGHTALYWYRQSLGQGPEFLIYFQGTGAADDSGLPNDRFFAVRPEGSVSTLKIQRTERGDSAVYLCASSLGSGGSRETQYFGPGTRLLVL.

This clone has just a few counts. The rearrangement joins TRBV6-5 to TRBJ1-4, with 7 bases fitting TRBD1. The CDR3 covers 15 residues. The V gene's germline CDR1 is MNHEY and CDR2 SVGAGI. The J segment lost 5 bases and the V segment lost 5 bases, leaving 8 bases of the junction unmatched. The CDR3 protein is CASSSTGAVNEKLFF. CDR3 nucleotides: TGTGCCAGCAGTAGTACAGGGGCCGTCAATGAAAAACTGTTTTTT.

V gene TRBV5-6 combines with J gene TRBJ1-2; 9 bases agree with TRBD1. Per germline, CDR1 SGHDT and CDR2 YYEEEE. Unmatched junction bases numbered 9, after V lost 4 bases and J lost 5 bases. The CDR3 runs to 15 residues. CDR3: CASSPPGQGLYGYTF. For the CDR3, the DNA is TGTGCCAGCAGCCCCCCCGGACAGGGGTTGTATGGCTACACCTTC.

The chain couples TRBV4-1 to TRBJ1-5; 10 bases fit TRBD1. The CDR3 sequence is 16 residues long. V gave up 3 bases and J gave up 5 bases; unmatched junction bases: 7. Germline CDR1 and CDR2: MGHRA and YSYEKL. CDR3: CASSQAPGQGYQPQHF. CDR3 DNA sequence: TGCGCCAGCAGCCAGGCTCCGGGACAGGGGTATCAGCCCCAGCATTTT.

To note about this clone: Compared with germline, one end of the junction differs, possibly owing to a read error. The V gene is TRBV25-1, the J gene TRBJ1-2; D ambiguous. This CDR3 is 12 amino acids long. CDR1 and CDR2 (germline): MGHDK, SYGVNS. The CDR3 sequence is CASRVGENLPSF. CDR3 nucleotide sequence: TGTGCCAGCAGGGTCGGGGAAAACCTTCCCTCTTTC.

This sequence joins TRBV28 and TRBJ1-6; the match to TRBD1 covers 9 bases. V lost 10 bases and J lost 9; bases outside the gene matches: 4. The V gene's germline CDR1 is MDHEN and CDR2 SYDVKM. This CDR3 comprises 12 residues. The CDR3 DNA sequence: TGTGCCACCGGGACAGGGTTTTCACCCCTCCACTTT. Translated: CATGTGFSPLHF.

The chain joins TRBV5-1 to TRBJ1-1; D possibly corresponds to TRBD1 (5 bases). V dropped 1 base and J dropped 0 bases, with 10 bases sitting between them. Germline V gene data show CDR1 as SGHRS and CDR2 as YFSETQ. The CDR3 has 15 amino acids. DNA of the CDR3: TGCGCCAGCAGCTTGATAGACAGCGTGAACACTGAAGCTTTCTTT. It is translated as CASSLIDSVNTEAFF.

V is TRBV5-4 and J is TRBJ1-1; 8 nucleotides match TRBD1. Germline V CDR1 and CDR2: SGHNT, YYREEE (reference sequence). The junction had 3 bases not matched to a gene; V was cut back by 4 bases and J by 1 base. This CDR3 region has 14 residues. CDR3 nucleotide sequence: TGTGCCAGCAGCCGACAGGGGTGGAACACTGAAGCTTTCTTT. The encoded protein is CASSRQGWNTEAFF.